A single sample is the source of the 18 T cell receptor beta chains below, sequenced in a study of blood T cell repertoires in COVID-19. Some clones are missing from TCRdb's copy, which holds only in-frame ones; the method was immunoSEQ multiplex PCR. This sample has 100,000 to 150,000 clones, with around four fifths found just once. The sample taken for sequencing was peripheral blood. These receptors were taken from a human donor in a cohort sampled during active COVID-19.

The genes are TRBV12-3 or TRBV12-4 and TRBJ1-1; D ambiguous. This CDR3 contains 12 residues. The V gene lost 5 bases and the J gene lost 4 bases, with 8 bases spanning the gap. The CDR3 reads CASSARGTEAFF. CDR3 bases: TGTGCCAGCAGTGCGAGAGGCACTGAAGCTTTCTTT.

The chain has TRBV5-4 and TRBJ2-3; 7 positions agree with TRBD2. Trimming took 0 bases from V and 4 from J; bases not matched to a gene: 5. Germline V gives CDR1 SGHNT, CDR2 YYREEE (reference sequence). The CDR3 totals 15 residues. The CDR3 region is CASSLASSGADTQYF. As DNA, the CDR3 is TGTGCCAGCAGCTTGGCGTCTAGCGGAGCAGATACGCAGTATTTT.

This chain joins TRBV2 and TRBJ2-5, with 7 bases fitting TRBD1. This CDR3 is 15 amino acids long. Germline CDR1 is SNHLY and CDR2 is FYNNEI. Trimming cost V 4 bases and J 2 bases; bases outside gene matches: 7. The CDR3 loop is CASSAPGQLQETQYF. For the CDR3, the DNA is TGTGCCAGCAGTGCCCCGGGACAGCTACAAGAGACCCAGTACTTC.

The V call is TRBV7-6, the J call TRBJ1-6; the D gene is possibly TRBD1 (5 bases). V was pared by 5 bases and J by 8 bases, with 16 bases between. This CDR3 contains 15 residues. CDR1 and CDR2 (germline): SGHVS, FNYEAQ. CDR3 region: CASSPRGGGDSPLHF. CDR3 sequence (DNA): TGTGCCAGCAGCCCCCGGGGGGGAGGTGATTCACCCCTCCACTTT.

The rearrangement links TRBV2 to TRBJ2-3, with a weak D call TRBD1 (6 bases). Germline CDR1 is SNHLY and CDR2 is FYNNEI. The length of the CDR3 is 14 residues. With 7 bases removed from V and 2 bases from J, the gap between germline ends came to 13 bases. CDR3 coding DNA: TGTGCCAGCATGGGGGCAGGGGCCACAGATACGCAGTATTTT. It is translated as CASMGAGATDTQYF.

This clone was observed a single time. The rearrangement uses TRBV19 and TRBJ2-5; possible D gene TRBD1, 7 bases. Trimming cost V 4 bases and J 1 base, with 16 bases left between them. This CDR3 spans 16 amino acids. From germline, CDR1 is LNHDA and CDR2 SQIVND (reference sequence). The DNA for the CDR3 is TGTGCCAGTAGTACCGTTTGGCGGGACAGCCAAGAGACCCAGTACTTC. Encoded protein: CASSTVWRDSQETQYF.

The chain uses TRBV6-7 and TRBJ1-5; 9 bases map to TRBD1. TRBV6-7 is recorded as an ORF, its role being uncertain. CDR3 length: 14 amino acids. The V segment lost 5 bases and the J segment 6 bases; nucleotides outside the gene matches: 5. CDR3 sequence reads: CASSTGGTSQPQHF. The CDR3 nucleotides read TGTGCCAGCAGTACAGGGGGCACGAGTCAGCCCCAGCATTTT.

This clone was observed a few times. As DNA, the CDR3 is TGTGCCAGCTCAAGGGGGACAGGGAACACTGAAGCTTTCTTT. Encoded protein: CASSRGTGNTEAFF. This chain connects TRBV18 to TRBJ1-1; 8 nucleotides align to TRBD1. Germline V gene sequence: CDR1 KGHSH, CDR2 LQKENI. CDR3 length: 14 amino acids. J lost 1 base, V lost 5 bases, and 3 bases had no gene match. Variable domain in full (rest from reference TRBV18 and TRBJ1-1): NAGVMQNPRHLVRRRGQEARLRCSPMKGHSHVYWYRQLPEEGLKFMVYLQKENIIDESGMPKERFSAEFPKEGPSILRIQQVVRGDSAAYFCASSRGTGNTEAFFGQGTRLTVV.

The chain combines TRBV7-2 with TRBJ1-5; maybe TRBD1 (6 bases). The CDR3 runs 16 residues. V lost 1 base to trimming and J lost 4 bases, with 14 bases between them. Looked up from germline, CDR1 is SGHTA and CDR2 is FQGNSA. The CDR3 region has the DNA TGTGCCAGCAGCTTAGTTCGGGGGGCGGGGAATCAGCCCCAGCATTTT. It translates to CASSLVRGAGNQPQHF. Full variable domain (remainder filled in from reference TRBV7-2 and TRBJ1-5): GAGVSQSPSNKVTEKGKDVELRCDPISGHTALYWYRQSLGQGLEFLIYFQGNSAPDKSGLPSDRFSAERTGGSVSTLTIQRTQQEDSAVYLCASSLVRGAGNQPQHFGDGTRLSIL.

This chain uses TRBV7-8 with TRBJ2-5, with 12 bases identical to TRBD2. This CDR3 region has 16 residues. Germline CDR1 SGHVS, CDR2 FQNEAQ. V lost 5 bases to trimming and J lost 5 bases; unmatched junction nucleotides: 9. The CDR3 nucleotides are TGTGCCAGCAGCCGCCAGACTAGCGGGGGTCACGAGACCCAGTACTTC. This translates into CASSRQTSGGHETQYF.

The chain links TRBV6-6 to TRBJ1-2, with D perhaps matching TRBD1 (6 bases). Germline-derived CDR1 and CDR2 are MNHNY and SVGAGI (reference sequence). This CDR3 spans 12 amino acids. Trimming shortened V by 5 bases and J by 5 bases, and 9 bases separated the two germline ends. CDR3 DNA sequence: TGTGCCAGCAGTAAACAGGGTTATGGCTACACCTTC. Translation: CASSKQGYGYTF.

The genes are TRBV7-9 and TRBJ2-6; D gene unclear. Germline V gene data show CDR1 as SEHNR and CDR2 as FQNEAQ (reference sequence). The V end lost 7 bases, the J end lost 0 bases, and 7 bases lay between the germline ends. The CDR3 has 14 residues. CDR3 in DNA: TGTGCCAGCACCATAAACTCTGGGGCCAACGTCCTGACTTTC. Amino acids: CASTINSGANVLTF.

The CDR3 DNA is TGTGCCAGCTCACTTTCGGTCGAGGTGAACACCATATATTTT. The encoded protein is CASSLSVEVNTIYF. This sequence joins TRBV18 and TRBJ1-3; D unclear. Germline CDR1 KGHSH, CDR2 LQKENI. The CDR3 spans 14 residues. The V gene lost 4 bases and the J gene lost 7 bases, with 14 bases spanning the gap.

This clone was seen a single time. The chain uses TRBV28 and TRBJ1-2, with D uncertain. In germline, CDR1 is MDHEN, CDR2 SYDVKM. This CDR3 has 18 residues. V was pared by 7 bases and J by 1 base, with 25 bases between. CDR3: CASKMADGGPRSNYGYTF. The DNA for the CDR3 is TGTGCCAGCAAGATGGCCGACGGAGGACCTCGAAGTAACTATGGCTACACCTTC.

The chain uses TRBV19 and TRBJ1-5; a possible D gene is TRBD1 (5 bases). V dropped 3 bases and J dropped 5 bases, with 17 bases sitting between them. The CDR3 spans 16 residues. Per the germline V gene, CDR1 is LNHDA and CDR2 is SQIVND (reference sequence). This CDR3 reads CASSIWGERGDQPQHF. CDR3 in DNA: TGTGCCAGTAGTATCTGGGGGGAGAGGGGTGATCAGCCCCAGCATTTT.

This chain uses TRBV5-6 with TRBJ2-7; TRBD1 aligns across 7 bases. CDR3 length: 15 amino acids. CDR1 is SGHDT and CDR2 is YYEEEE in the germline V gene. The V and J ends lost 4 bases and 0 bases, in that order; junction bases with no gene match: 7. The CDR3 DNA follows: TGTGCCAGCAGCAGGGGACAGATTTCCTCCTACGAGCAGTACTTC. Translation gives CASSRGQISSYEQYF.

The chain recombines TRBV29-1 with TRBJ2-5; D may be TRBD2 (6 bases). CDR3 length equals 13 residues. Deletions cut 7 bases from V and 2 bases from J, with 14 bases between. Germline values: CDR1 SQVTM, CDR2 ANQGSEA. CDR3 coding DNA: TGCAGCGCCCTGATGGGACTTCAAGAGACCCAGTACTTC. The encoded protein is CSALMGLQETQYF.

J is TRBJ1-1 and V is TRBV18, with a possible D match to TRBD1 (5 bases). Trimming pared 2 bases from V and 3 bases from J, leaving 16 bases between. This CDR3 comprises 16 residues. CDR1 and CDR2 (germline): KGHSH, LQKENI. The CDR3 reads CASSPIRGLADTEAFF. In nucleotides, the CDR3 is TGTGCCAGCTCACCAATCCGGGGGTTGGCGGACACTGAAGCTTTCTTT.